The 20 T cell receptor beta chains below were found in one sample sequenced in a study of blood T cell repertoires in COVID-19. Data came from immunoSEQ multiplex PCR; TCRdb stores just in-frame clones and leaves some out. The sample gives some 200,000 clones, 81% of which show up once; about 8.9% is in the top ten. The sample consisted of PBMCs or T cells enriched from blood (not recorded which). The receptors stem from a woman in her 50s with acute COVID-19.

The chain links TRBV12-3 or TRBV12-4 to TRBJ2-7; TRBD2 matches at 9 bases. The CDR3 runs to 13 residues. After removal of 4 bases from V and 6 bases from J, the junction contained 4 bases not matched to a gene. The CDR3 spells CASSWGSGSEQYF. The DNA of the CDR3 is TGTGCCAGCAGTTGGGGTAGCGGGAGCGAGCAGTACTTC.

This clone came up once. This sequence joins TRBV28 and TRBJ2-3; D remains unclear. V lost 2 bases and J lost 5, with 14 bases in between. CDR1 and CDR2 from the germline V gene are MDHEN and SYDVKM. CDR3 size: 15 residues. CDR3 in amino acids: CASSLIVEVGDTQYF. CDR3 nucleotide sequence: TGTGCCAGCAGTTTAATAGTTGAGGTAGGAGATACGCAGTATTTT.

The V call is TRBV29-1, the J call TRBJ1-1; 10 bases match TRBD1. There are 14 residues in the CDR3. After removal of 5 bases from V and 7 bases from J, the junction contained 10 bases not matched to a gene. CDR1 and CDR2 (germline): SQVTM, ANQGSEA. CDR3 amino acids: CSVSGTGEINEAFF. The CDR3 DNA reads as TGCAGCGTTTCCGGGACAGGGGAGATCAATGAAGCTTTCTTT.

Of note for this clone: This same CDR3 is encoded by further DNA sequences in the sample. The chain joins TRBV30 to TRBJ1-6; 8 bases align to TRBD1. The CDR3 consists of 14 residues. Looked up from germline, CDR1 is GTSNPN and CDR2 is SVGIG (reference sequence). Losses at the gene ends were 5 bases for V and 3 bases for J; bases not matched to a gene: 3. Here the CDR3 DNA reads TGTGCCTGGCAGGGGGCCTTCTATAATTCACCCCTCCACTTT. Protein sequence: CAWQGAFYNSPLHF.

This clone was counted once. The chain combines TRBV5-1 with TRBJ1-2; D not resolved. Trimming stripped 2 bases from V and 6 bases from J, with 17 bases between. Germline CDR1 and CDR2: SGHRS and YFSETQ. The CDR3 runs 15 residues. The CDR3 is CASSFGGDPRNGYTF. The CDR3 bases are TGCGCCAGCAGCTTTGGCGGCGACCCAAGGAATGGCTACACCTTC.

Many counts were recorded for this clone. The rearrangement joins TRBV27 to TRBJ1-4, with TRBD1 matching over 7 bases. CDR3 size: 14 residues. The junction had 2 bases not matched to a gene; V was cut back by 3 bases and J by 4 bases. Germline CDR1 reads MNHEY; CDR2 reads SMNVEV (reference sequence). The DNA for the CDR3 is TGTGCCAGCAGTTTTGGACAGGTTAATGAAAAACTGTTTTTT. Its translation is CASSFGQVNEKLFF.

This clone was seen a single time. The chain carries TRBV14 and TRBJ2-7; 15 bases map to TRBD2. The CDR3 is 19 amino acids. V lost 0 bases, J lost 5 bases, and 11 bases stayed unmatched. Germline loops: CDR1 SGHDN, CDR2 FVKESK. The CDR3 here is CASSQERGLAGGTVHEQYF. The DNA for the CDR3 is TGTGCCAGCAGCCAAGAGCGGGGACTAGCGGGAGGTACGGTACACGAGCAGTACTTC. The full variable domain, its missing parts supplied by reference TRBV14 and TRBJ2-7, is EAGVTQFPSHSVIEKGQTVTLRCDPISGHDNLYWYRRVMGKEIKFLLHFVKESKQDESGMPNNRFLAERTGGTYSTLKVQPAELEDSGVYFCASSQERGLAGGTVHEQYFGPGTRLTVT.

This clone showed up just once. The chain employs TRBV18 and TRBJ2-7; 7 nucleotides align to TRBD1. Per the germline V gene, CDR1 is KGHSH and CDR2 is LQKENI. The CDR3 consists of 15 residues. V lost 3 bases, J lost 0 bases, and 5 bases stayed unmatched. Here the CDR3 DNA reads TGTGCCAGCTCACCGCGACAGGGCCGCTCCTACGAGCAGTACTTC. Amino acid sequence: CASSPRQGRSYEQYF.

This clone has just a few counts. V gene TRBV5-1 combines with J gene TRBJ2-1; TRBD2 agrees at 8 bases. The V gene end was trimmed by 4 bases and the J gene end by 7 bases; junction bases not matched to a gene: 10. Germline values: CDR1 SGHRS, CDR2 YFSETQ. This CDR3 comprises 15 residues. CDR3 sequence: CASSPASGSENEQFF. For the CDR3, the DNA is TGCGCCAGCAGCCCAGCTAGCGGGTCGGAGAATGAGCAGTTCTTC.

The chain carries TRBV28 and TRBJ2-5, with D possibly matching TRBD1 (6 bases). CDR3 length: 15 residues. CDR1 is MDHEN and CDR2 is SYDVKM in the germline V gene. V was clipped by 6 bases and J by 1 base, with 15 bases between them. In DNA form, the CDR3 reads TGTGCCAGCAGGGGGGCCAACGCATTCCAAGAGACCCAGTACTTC. This translates into CASRGANAFQETQYF.

This chain joins TRBV28 and TRBJ2-7, with a possible D match to TRBD1 (7 bases). The CDR3 covers 17 residues. The germline V and J ends were trimmed by 3 bases and 5 bases, with 23 bases remaining between them. Per germline, CDR1 MDHEN and CDR2 SYDVKM. The CDR3 loop reads CASSLIQGVASAHEQYF. In DNA form, the CDR3 reads TGTGCCAGCAGTTTGATCCAGGGGGTGGCTAGCGCCCACGAGCAGTACTTC.

This clone has only one observation. This chain joins TRBV30 and TRBJ2-7; the D is unclear. CDR3 length: 12 residues. V was trimmed by 5 bases and J by 1 base, leaving 9 bases between them. The germline gives CDR1 GTSNPN, CDR2 SVGIG (reference sequence). The DNA of the CDR3 is TGTGCCTGGGCCTACGGTTCCTACGAGCAGTACTTC. It codes for CAWAYGSYEQYF.

This clone was seen just once. V is TRBV27 and J is TRBJ1-2; 8 bases are a match to TRBD1. Trimming at V came to 1 base and at J to 8 bases, leaving 9 bases not matched to a gene. This CDR3 region has 15 residues. Looked up from germline, CDR1 is MNHEY and CDR2 is SMNVEV (reference sequence). As DNA, the CDR3 is TGTGCCAGCAGTTTATTCCTCGGACAGGGTGAGGGCTACACCTTC. Translated, it gives CASSLFLGQGEGYTF.

V is TRBV19 and J is TRBJ1-4, with 8 nucleotides matching TRBD1. CDR1 LNHDA and CDR2 SQIVND come from the germline V gene (reference sequence). CDR3 size: 15 residues. V dropped 6 bases and J dropped 8; count of bases not matched to a gene: 11. As DNA, the CDR3 is TGTGCCAGTAGCCCTCCCGGACAGGGCGGAGAAAAACTGTTTTTT. This encodes CASSPPGQGGEKLFF.

The J gene is TRBJ1-2, the V gene TRBV30, with 8 positions matching TRBD1. This CDR3 region has 14 residues. Germline V lookup: CDR1 GTSNPN, CDR2 SVGIG (reference sequence). Trimming removed 2 bases from V and 4 bases from J; junction bases left unmatched: 6. The CDR3 nucleotides read TGTGCCTGGAGTCTATTCAGGGGGCCCTATGGCTACACCTTC. Its protein is CAWSLFRGPYGYTF.

The V gene is TRBV19, the J gene TRBJ1-1; 7 bases line up with TRBD1. Germline loops: CDR1 LNHDA, CDR2 SQIVND (reference sequence). This CDR3 has 13 amino acids. Trimming removed 6 bases from V and 5 bases from J; junction bases left unmatched: 6. The CDR3 DNA is TGTGCCAGTAGACAGACAGGGAGGACTGAAGCTTTCTTT. This translates into CASRQTGRTEAFF. Filled out from reference TRBV19 and TRBJ1-1, the complete variable domain reads DGGITQSPKYLFRKEGQNVTLSCEQNLNHDAMYWYRQDPGQGLRLIYYSQIVNDFQKGDIAEGYSVSREKKESFPLTVTSAQKNPTAFYLCASRQTGRTEAFFGQGTRLTVV.

This clone was seen only a few times. V and J are TRBV28 and TRBJ1-1, with 10 positions matching TRBD1. The V gene end was trimmed by 3 bases and the J gene end by 8 bases; junction bases not matched to a gene: 9. The CDR3 sequence is 15 residues long. The germline V gene has CDR1 MDHEN and CDR2 SYDVKM. The CDR3 region has the DNA TGTGCCAGCAGTTTGGGGATGGGACAGGGGACCGAAGCTTTCTTT. Its translation is CASSLGMGQGTEAFF.

This chain connects TRBV7-2 to TRBJ1-2, with D perhaps matching TRBD1 (5 bases). Germline assignment: CDR1 SGHTA and CDR2 FQGNSA. This CDR3 has 13 residues. Trimming removed 5 bases at V and 2 bases at J, with 9 bases between. The CDR3 DNA reads as TGTGCCAGCAGCCCCGACAGAAACTATGGCTACACCTTC. This sequence encodes CASSPDRNYGYTF.

The gene calls are TRBV3-1 (or the pseudogene TRBV3-2) and TRBJ2-5; 7 nucleotides agree with TRBD2. Losses at the gene ends were 4 bases for V and 5 bases for J; bases not matched to a gene: 4. The CDR3 is 13 residues long. In germline, CDR1 is LGHDT, CDR2 YNNKEL (reference sequence). CDR3 in amino acids: CASSLGGWETQYF. CDR3 nucleotides: TGTGCCAGCAGCCTGGGGGGGTGGGAGACCCAGTACTTC.

The chain links TRBV27 to TRBJ2-7; perhaps TRBD1 as D (5 bases). Germline values: CDR1 MNHEY, CDR2 SMNVEV (reference sequence). Trimming left V 7 bases short and J 3 bases short, with 19 bases between. The CDR3 contains 15 residues. CDR3 sequence (DNA): TGTGCCAGCATCCCCAGTCACTCAGGGTTCTACGAGCAGTACTTC. The encoded protein is CASIPSHSGFYEQYF.